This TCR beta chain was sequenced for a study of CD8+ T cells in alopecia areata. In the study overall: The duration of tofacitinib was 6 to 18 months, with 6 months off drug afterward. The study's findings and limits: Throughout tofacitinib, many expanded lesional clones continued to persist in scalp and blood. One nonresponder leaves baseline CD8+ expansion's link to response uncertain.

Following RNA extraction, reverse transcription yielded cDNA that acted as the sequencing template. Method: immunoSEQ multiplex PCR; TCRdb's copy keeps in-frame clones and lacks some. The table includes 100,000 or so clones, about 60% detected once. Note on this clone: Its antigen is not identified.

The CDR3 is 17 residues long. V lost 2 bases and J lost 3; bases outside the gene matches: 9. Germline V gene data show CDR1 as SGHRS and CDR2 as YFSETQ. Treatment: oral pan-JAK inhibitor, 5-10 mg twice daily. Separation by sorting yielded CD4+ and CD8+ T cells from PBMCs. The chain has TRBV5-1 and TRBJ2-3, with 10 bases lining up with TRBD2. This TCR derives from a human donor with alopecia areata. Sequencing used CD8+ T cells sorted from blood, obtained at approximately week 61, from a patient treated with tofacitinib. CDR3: CASSFAGSGGPTDTQYF. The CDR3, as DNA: TGCGCCAGCAGCTTTGCCGGTAGCGGGGGGCCGACAGATACGCAGTATTTT.